These T cell receptor beta chains were read from a single sample in a study of shared clonotypes between healthy human individuals. The data were produced by immunoSEQ multiplex PCR, yet TCRdb's version contains in-frame clones alone and is incomplete. Here the sample spans approximately 2.5 million clones, approximately 93% being singletons. Material: naive CD4+ T cells from PBMCs. All receptors derive from a man aged 18-30 years in good health. Some clones in this sample may be carry-over from other donors' samples. Each CDR3 is given with its conserved first and last residue. Fields, in order: J gene, V gene, D gene, clone size, CDR3 DNA, CDR3 protein. D genes are given only for firm matches. Size values are once, few and many counts, or a class for expanded clones, and some rows have none.

>TRBJ2-3|TRBV15|.|.
TGTGCCACCAGCAGCCTAGCGAAAGGTACGCAGTATTTT
CATSSLAKGTQYF
>TRBJ2-7|TRBV27|TRBD1|.
TGTGCCAGCAGTTCTAGGACAGGGGGCTACGAGCAGTACTTC
CASSSRTGGYEQYF
>TRBJ1-2|TRBV15|.|.
TGTGCCACCAGCAGCCCGGATGCTGGCTACACCTTC
CATSSPDAGYTF
>TRBJ1-2|TRBV6-5|TRBD1|.
TGTGCCAGCAGGAGAGAAGACAGGGAAGACACCTTC
CASRREDREDTF
>TRBJ2-7|TRBV19|TRBD2|.
TGTGCCAGTAGTACCACCGACCCCTTTAGCGGGAGAGGAGATTCCTACGAGCAGTACTTC
CASSTTDPFSGRGDSYEQYF
>TRBJ1-2|TRBV28|TRBD1|.
TGTGCCAGCAGTACCAATGTGGGACAGGGGACTGGCTACACCTTC
CASSTNVGQGTGYTF
>TRBJ2-7|TRBV5-1|.|.
TGCGCCAGCAGCCCCCAGGGGAGCTACGAGCAGTACTTC
CASSPQGSYEQYF
>TRBJ2-5|TRBV28|TRBD2|.
TGTGCCAGCAGTTTGGGGGGGTACCAAGAGACCCAGTACTTC
CASSLGGYQETQYF
>TRBJ1-6|TRBV5-1|.|.
TGCGCCAGCAGCCTTGGTACTAGGACGCTAACTAATTCACCCCTCCACTTT
CASSLGTRTLTNSPLHF
>TRBJ1-3|TRBV5-1|.|.
TGCGCCAGCAGCTTGGACGGACAGATACACTCTGGAAACACCATATATTTT
CASSLDGQIHSGNTIYF
>TRBJ2-7|TRBV25-1|.|.
TGTGCCAGCAGTGAATCTGGGCGGGCGGCCGGGTACTCCTACGAGCAGTACTTC
CASSESGRAAGYSYEQYF
>TRBJ1-2|TRBV2|.|.
TGTGCCAGCAGTGAAGCCGCACTTAACTATGGCTACACCTTC
CASSEAALNYGYTF
>TRBJ1-2|TRBV19|TRBD1|.
TGTGCCAGTAGGCCTACAGGGGCCCAATATGGCTACACCTTC
CASRPTGAQYGYTF
>TRBJ2-3|TRBV19|.|once
TGTGCCAGTAGGGAGGGGGGGATAGATACGCAGTATTTT
CASREGGIDTQYF
>TRBJ1-3|TRBV5-5|TRBD1|.
TGTGCCAGCAGCTTGGAAGGGACAGGGACTGGAAACACCATATATTTT
CASSLEGTGTGNTIYF
>TRBJ2-6|TRBV5-4|TRBD1|.
TGTGCCAGCCATCGGGACAGGGGAAATACTGGGGCCAACGTCCTGACTTTC
CASHRDRGNTGANVLTF
>TRBJ2-2|TRBV19|.|.
TGTGCCACCGCCTCCGGGACAAGCAGACCCGGGGAGCTGTTTTTT
CATASGTSRPGELFF
>TRBJ1-5|TRBV19|.|.
TGTGCCAGTATGGGCGGGATTCGTCAGCCCCAGCATTTT
CASMGGIRQPQHF
>TRBJ2-5|TRBV19|.|.
TGTGCCAGTAGTATTACACAGAGCCAAGAGACCCAGTACTTC
CASSITQSQETQYF
>TRBJ2-6|TRBV19|TRBD1|once
TGTGCCAGTACCCCAGGAACAGGGGTTGTATCTGGGGCCAACGTCCTGACTTTC
CASTPGTGVVSGANVLTF
>TRBJ1-5|TRBV5-4|.|.
TGTGCCAGCAGCTTTTGGGGGGATCAGCCCCAGCATTTT
CASSFWGDQPQHF
>TRBJ1-2|TRBV28|.|.
TGTGCCAGCAGTAATACTTTAACAGGGTTGAGGGGCTACACCTTC
CASSNTLTGLRGYTF
>TRBJ2-2|TRBV9|.|.
TGTGCCAGCAGCACAAGACTACGCGGGGAGCTGTTTTTT
CASSTRLRGELFF
>TRBJ1-4|TRBV7-6|.|.
TGTGCCAGCGCCCCCCGGGACAATATTAACAAGGAAAAACTGTTTTTT
CASAPRDNINKEKLFF
>TRBJ1-4|TRBV7-9|.|.
TGTGCCAGCAGCCCGGGGGTAGGTTACCGGGGCTCACGTAATGAAAAACTGTTTTTT
CASSPGVGYRGSRNEKLFF
>TRBJ1-3|TRBV4-1|.|.
TGCGCCAGCAGCCAAGGTTCCAGGGCTGGAAACACCATATATTTT
CASSQGSRAGNTIYF
>TRBJ2-1|TRBV25-1|TRBD2|.
TGTGCCAGCAGGGCTAGCGGGAGAGGGAACCTCTACAATGAGCAGTTCTTC
CASRASGRGNLYNEQFF
>TRBJ2-1|TRBV5-4|TRBD2|.
TGTGCCAGCAGCACCCGACTAGCGGGAGGAACGGATGAGCAGTTCTTC
CASSTRLAGGTDEQFF
>TRBJ2-5|TRBV10-3|.|.
TGTGCCATCAGTGATCGTGCTTACCAAGAGACCCAGTACTTC
CAISDRAYQETQYF
>TRBJ1-1|TRBV2|TRBD1|.
TGTGCCTGTATAACCGGGGACAGGGCCCCCGGCACCACTGAAGCTTTCTTT
CACITGDRAPGTTEAFF
>TRBJ2-1|TRBV2|.|.
TGTGCCAGCAGTGTATTCAGGAACAATGAGCAGTTCTTC
CASSVFRNNEQFF
>TRBJ2-5|TRBV5-4|TRBD2|.
TGTGCCAGCAGCCCAGGGACTAGCGGGGTGGGTGGGACCCAGTACTTC
CASSPGTSGVGGTQYF
>TRBJ1-5|TRBV28|.|.
TGTGCCAGCAGTGTCCGCGGGGAGGGCAATCAGCCCCAGCATTTT
CASSVRGEGNQPQHF
>TRBJ1-1|TRBV28|TRBD1|.
TGTGCCAGCACCGTGGACAGGGACACTGAAGCTTTCTTT
CASTVDRDTEAFF
>TRBJ1-6|TRBV6-5|TRBD1|.
TGTGCCAGCAGTTACTCGGGGGGACAGCATAATTCACCCCTCCACTTT
CASSYSGGQHNSPLHF
>TRBJ2-7|TRBV7-2|.|.
TGTGCCAGCAGCGCCTCCTACGAGCAGTACTTC
CASSASYEQYF
>TRBJ2-7|TRBV28|.|.
TGTGCCAGCAGTGGCGGGGCACCCCCCTACGAGCAGTACTTC
CASSGGAPPYEQYF
>TRBJ1-5|TRBV14|.|.
TGTGCCAGCAGCCAGGGAATTAACCAGCCCCAGCATTTT
CASSQGINQPQHF
>TRBJ1-1|TRBV4-2|TRBD1|.
TGTGCCAGCAGCCAAAGTTCATCTGGACAGGGGTGGGACACTGAAGCTTTCTTT
CASSQSSSGQGWDTEAFF
>TRBJ2-7|TRBV18|.|.
TGTGCCAGCTCACCACCGAGCTACTACGAGCAGTACTTC
CASSPPSYYEQYF
>TRBJ2-5|TRBV6-1|TRBD1|.
TGTGCCAGCAGTGGACAGGGGCGAGAGACCCAGTACTTC
CASSGQGRETQYF
>TRBJ2-3|TRBV11-2|.|.
TGTGCCAGCAGCTTTTTCCAGAAGGTCCCCACAGATACGCAGTATTTT
CASSFFQKVPTDTQYF
>TRBJ2-7|TRBV28|TRBD2|.
TGTGCCAGCAGTTTATGGCCTAGCGGGATCTCCCAGTCCGAGCAGTACTTC
CASSLWPSGISQSEQYF
>TRBJ2-3|TRBV29-1|TRBD1|.
TGCAGCGTTGCGGGGGTATTTGAACAGGGGGCGAGCACAGATACGCAGTATTTT
CSVAGVFEQGASTDTQYF
>TRBJ1-6|TRBV10-3|TRBD1|once
TGTGCCATCAGGATGGGACAGTTAAATTCACCCCTCCACTTT
CAIRMGQLNSPLHF
>TRBJ2-5|TRBV5-6|.|.
TGTGCCAGCAGCGGGCGGGCAGGGACCCAGTACTTC
CASSGRAGTQYF
>TRBJ1-5|TRBV28|TRBD1|.
TGTGCCAGCAGTCCTGGGACAGAACATCAGCCCCAGCATTTT
CASSPGTEHQPQHF
>TRBJ2-7|TRBV7-3|.|.
TGTGCCAGCAGCACAGGACCCGCCTCCGAGCAGTACTTC
CASSTGPASEQYF
>TRBJ1-2|TRBV28|.|.
TGTGCCAGCAGCCCGGGAGACAGGCCCTTCTATGGCTACACCTTC
CASSPGDRPFYGYTF
>TRBJ1-2|TRBV5-1|TRBD1|.
TGCGCCAGCAGCTTCGGGACAGGGGGCGCGCACTATGGCTACACCTTC
CASSFGTGGAHYGYTF
>TRBJ2-3|TRBV5-4|.|.
TGTGCCAGCAGCTTGGGACAGACAGATACGCAGTATTTT
CASSLGQTDTQYF
>TRBJ2-5|TRBV7-2|.|.
TGTGCCAGCAGCCAGGCGGGCCAGACCCAGTACTTC
CASSQAGQTQYF
>TRBJ2-3|TRBV14|.|.
TGTGCCAGCAGCCAAGGAGCGGGTCGCACAGATACGCAGTATTTT
CASSQGAGRTDTQYF
>TRBJ2-7|TRBV5-1|TRBD1|.
TGCGCCAGCTCCACCGGGACAGGGGGCTACGAGCAGTACTTC
CASSTGTGGYEQYF
>TRBJ2-5|TRBV14|TRBD1|.
TGTGCCAGCAGCCAAGATACAGGGGCCACCGGGACCCAGTACTTC
CASSQDTGATGTQYF
>TRBJ2-3|TRBV7-2|.|.
TGTGCCAGCAGGTGGGGGCCTTACACAGATACGCAGTATTTT
CASRWGPYTDTQYF
>TRBJ2-2|TRBV7-9|TRBD1|.
TGTGCCAGCAGGACAGGGGCCTGGACCGGGGAGCTGTTTTTT
CASRTGAWTGELFF
>TRBJ2-7|TRBV5-6|.|.
TGTGCCAGCAGCTTGGATAGGGCCCTCGAGCAGTACTTC
CASSLDRALEQYF
>TRBJ2-7|TRBV28|TRBD1|.
TGTGCCAGCAGTCCTCCACGTTTTACCGGGACAGGTCCTCCCTACGAGCAGTACTTC
CASSPPRFTGTGPPYEQYF